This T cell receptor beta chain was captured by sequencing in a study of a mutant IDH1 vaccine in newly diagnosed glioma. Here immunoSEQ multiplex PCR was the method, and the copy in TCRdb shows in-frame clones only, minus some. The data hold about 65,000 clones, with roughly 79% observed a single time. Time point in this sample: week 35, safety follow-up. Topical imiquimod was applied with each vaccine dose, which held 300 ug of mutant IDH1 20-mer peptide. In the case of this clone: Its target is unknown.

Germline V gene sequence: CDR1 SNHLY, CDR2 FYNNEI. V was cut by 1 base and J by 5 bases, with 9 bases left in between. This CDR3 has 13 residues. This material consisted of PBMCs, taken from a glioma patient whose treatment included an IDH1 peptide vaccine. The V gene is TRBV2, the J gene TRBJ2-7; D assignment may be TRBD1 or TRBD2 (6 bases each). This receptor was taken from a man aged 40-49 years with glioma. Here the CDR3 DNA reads TGTGCCAGCAGTGAAGTCGGGGGCAACGAGCAGTACTTC. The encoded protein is CASSEVGGNEQYF.